This T cell receptor beta chain stems from a study of shared clonotypes between healthy human individuals. Findings and caveats of the study: Compared with memory subsets, naive subsets generally had larger estimated richness. Non-shared clonotypes had lower generation probabilities than clonotypes shared by all four sorted-subset donors.

Germline-derived CDR1 and CDR2 are WSHSY and SAAADI. The length of the CDR3 is 13 residues. Trimming took 6 bases from V and 7 from J; bases not matched to a gene: 5. Deep-level running was used for the assay. In the study's own analysis: ImmunoSEQ output lacked quality scores and full-length reads, limiting matched filtering. Assay used: immunoSEQ multiplex PCR; TCRdb lists only in-frame clones, some missing. The V and J calls and clone size come from that table; D and trimming were worked out from the DNA. The profile shows approximately 1,000,000 clones, around 78% of them singletons. This clone was observed many times. The antigen is unknown.

Sequencing was performed on memory CD4+ T cells from PBMCs. Described subset: CD45RA-negative fraction. This sequence joins TRBV10-2 and TRBJ2-1; 8 bases agree with TRBD2. The sequence came from a man between 18 and 29 years old in good health. Some clones in this sample may be carry-over from other donors' samples. In DNA form, the CDR3 reads TGCGCCAGCAGCTGGACTAGCATGAATGAGCAGTTCTTC. This gives the protein CASSWTSMNEQFF.